This T cell receptor (beta chain) was profiled in a study of blood T cell repertoires in COVID-19. Trimming cost V 3 bases and J 6 bases; bases outside gene matches: 19. Germline values: CDR1 KGHSH, CDR2 LQKENI. The CDR3 has 19 amino acids. The method was immunoSEQ multiplex PCR; TCRdb's version includes in-frame clones alone and lacks a portion of them. This sample has about 250,000 clones, with 85% to 90% found just once. This TCR was sampled from an elderly man with acute or convalescent COVID-19. The J gene is TRBJ2-4, the V gene TRBV18; 8 bases map to TRBD2. Sequencing input: peripheral blood. The CDR3 region is CASSPLGGVGRRGGNIQYF. CDR3 in DNA: TGTGCCAGCTCACCCCTCGGGGGGGTGGGCAGGCGAGGTGGAAACATTCAGTACTTC.